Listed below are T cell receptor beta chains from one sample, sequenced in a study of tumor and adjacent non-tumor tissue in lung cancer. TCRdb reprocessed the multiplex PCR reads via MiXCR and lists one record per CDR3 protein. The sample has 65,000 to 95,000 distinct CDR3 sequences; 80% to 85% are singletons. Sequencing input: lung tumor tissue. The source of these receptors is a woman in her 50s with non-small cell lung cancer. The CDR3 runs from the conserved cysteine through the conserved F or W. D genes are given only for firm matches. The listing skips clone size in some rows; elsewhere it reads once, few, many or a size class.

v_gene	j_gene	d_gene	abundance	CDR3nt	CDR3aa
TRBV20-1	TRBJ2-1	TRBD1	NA	TGCAGTGCTCCCGGGGTAGGGGGCGTATACGAGCAGTTCTTC	CSAPGVGGVYEQFF
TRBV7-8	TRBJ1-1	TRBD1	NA	TGTGCTAGCAGCTTAGGGACAGGGGGCACTGAAACTTTCTTT	CASSLGTGGTETFF
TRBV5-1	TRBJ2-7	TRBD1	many	TGCGCCAGCAGCTTGCATGGACAGGAAAACTACGAGCAGTACTTC	CASSLHGQENYEQYF
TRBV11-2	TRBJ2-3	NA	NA	TGTGCCAGCAGCCAACTACAGGGCGCCCCAAATATGCAGTATTTT	CASSQLQGAPNMQYF
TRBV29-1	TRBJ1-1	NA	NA	TGTAGCGTTGCAAACGCCTCCATGAACACTGAAGCTTTCTTT	CSVANASMNTEAFF
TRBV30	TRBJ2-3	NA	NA	TGTGCCTGGGAAGGTACTACCGGGAGATACACATTTACGCAGTATTTT	CAWEGTTGRYTFTQYF
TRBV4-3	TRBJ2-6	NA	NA	TGCGCCAGCAGCCAAGAACTAGTGAAGCGCGTCCTGACTTTC	CASSQELVKRVLTF
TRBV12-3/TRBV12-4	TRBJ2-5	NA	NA	TGTGCCTGCAATGCAGGGGCCGTTCAAGAGACCCAGTACTTC	CACNAGAVQETQYF
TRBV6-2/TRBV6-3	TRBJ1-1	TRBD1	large	TGTGCCAGCAGTGGTGACAGGGGCGGGTACACTGAAGCTTTCTTT	CASSGDRGGYTEAFF
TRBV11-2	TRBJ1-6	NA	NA	TGTGCTAGCACCTTAGATCCAGGGCAATCACCCCTTCACTTT	CASTLDPGQSPLHF
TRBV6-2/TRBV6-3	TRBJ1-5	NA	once	TGTGCCACCATTTCAGGGGCCACAAATCAGTGCCAGCATTTT	CATISGATNQCQHF
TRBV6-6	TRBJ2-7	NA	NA	TGTGCCGGCAACTCGTACCGGAACCACAGCTCATACGAGCAGTACTTC	CAGNSYRNHSSYEQYF
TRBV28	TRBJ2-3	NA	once	TGTGCCAGGAGGCTCTATTACGGGGTAGATACGCAGTATTTT	CARRLYYGVDTQYF
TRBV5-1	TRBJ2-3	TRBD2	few	TGCGCCAGCAGACTCGGGACTAGCGGCACAGATACGCAGTATTTT	CASRLGTSGTDTQYF
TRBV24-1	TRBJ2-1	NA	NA	TGTACCACCAGTAAGGCCAGCAGCAGATCATACAATAAGCAGTTCTTC	CTTSKASSRSYNKQFF
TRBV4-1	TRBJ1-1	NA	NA	TGCGCCAACAGCCAAGACCGGTACCGATTGAATACTGAAGCTTTCTTT	CANSQDRYRLNTEAFF
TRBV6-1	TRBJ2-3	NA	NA	TGTACCAGCAGTGAGTCTACTCCTAGCACAGAAACGCAGTATTTT	CTSSESTPSTETQYF
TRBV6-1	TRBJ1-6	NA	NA	TGTGCCAGTAGTGAACGGGGGGCGAATAATTCACCCCTCCAGTTT	CASSERGANNSPLQF
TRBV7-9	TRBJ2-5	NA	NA	TGTGCCAGCAGTCCAAACCCAATTGAGACCCGGTACTTC	CASSPNPIETRYF
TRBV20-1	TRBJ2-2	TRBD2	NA	TGCAGTACACCGGGACTAGCGGGAGATCGGGACACCGGGGAGCTGTTTTTT	CSTPGLAGDRDTGELFF
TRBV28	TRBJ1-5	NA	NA	TGTGCCTGCAGTATGGGGGGTAGCAATCAGCCCCAGCATTTT	CACSMGGSNQPQHF
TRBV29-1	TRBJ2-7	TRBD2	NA	TGCAGCGTAAGGGGACGGGAGGGCCGCGAGCAGCACTTC	CSVRGREGREQHF
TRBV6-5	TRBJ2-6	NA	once	TGTGCCATCAGGTATACAGGCTACTCTGGGGCCAACGTCCTGACTTTC	CAIRYTGYSGANVLTF
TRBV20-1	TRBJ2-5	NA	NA	TGCAGTGTTCCAGAAGGAAGTTTAAGAGAGACCCAGTACTTC	CSVPEGSLRETQYF
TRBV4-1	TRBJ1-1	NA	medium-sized	TGCGCCAGCAGCCAAGACCAGTACCGATTGAACACTGAAGCTTTCTTT	CASSQDQYRLNTEAFF
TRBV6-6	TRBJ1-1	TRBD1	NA	TGTGCCAGCACCGAAGTGGGACAGGGGTTTCCTGAAGCTTTCTTT	CASTEVGQGFPEAFF
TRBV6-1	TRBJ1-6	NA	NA	TGTGCCAGCATTGATTGGCAGGGCCATTCACTCCTCCACTTT	CASIDWQGHSLLHF
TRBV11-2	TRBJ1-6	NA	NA	TGTGCCATCTGCTTAGATCCAGGGCAATTACCCCTCCACTTC	CAICLDPGQLPLHF
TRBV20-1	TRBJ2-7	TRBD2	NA	TGCAATGCAGACTCAACCGGGACTAGGCGCGAGGAGTATTTC	CNADSTGTRREEYF
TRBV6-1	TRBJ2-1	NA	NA	TGTGTCTGCACCTCCGGTGTGGGCAACTTCTCCTACAATGAGCAGTTCTTC	CVCTSGVGNFSYNEQFF
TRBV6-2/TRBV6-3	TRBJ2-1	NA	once	TGTGCCAGCTGTTTACAAGGGGATGAGCAGTTCTTC	CASCLQGDEQFF
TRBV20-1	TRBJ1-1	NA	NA	TGCGGTGCTAGAGATGGTCTGCAGCCGAACACTGAAGCTTTCTTT	CGARDGLQPNTEAFF
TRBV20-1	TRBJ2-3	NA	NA	TGCAGTGCTCCACTAACGGGCCCTACCGAGGGTACGCAGTATTTT	CSAPLTGPTEGTQYF
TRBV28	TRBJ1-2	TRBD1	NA	TGTGCCAGCGGCCTCTCGGGACAGGGCTATGACTACACCTTC	CASGLSGQGYDYTF
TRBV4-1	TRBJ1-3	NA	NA	TGCACCAGCAGCCCAGGGGCCGGAAACACCATATATTTT	CTSSPGAGNTIYF
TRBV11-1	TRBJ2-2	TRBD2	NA	TGTGTCAGCAGCTATAATCGGGAGGGCACCGGGGAGCTGTTTTTT	CVSSYNREGTGELFF
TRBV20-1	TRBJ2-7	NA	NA	TGCAGTGTCAATTTAAACCCGATAAACTCCTACGAACAGTACTTC	CSVNLNPINSYEQYF
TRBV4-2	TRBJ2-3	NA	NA	TGTGCCAGCAGCCAAGGGACAGTAAATGAGCCCCAGTATTTT	CASSQGTVNEPQYF
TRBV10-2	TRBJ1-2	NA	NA	TGCGCAAGCAGCGAGGAAGGGTCCTATGGCTACACCTTC	CASSEEGSYGYTF
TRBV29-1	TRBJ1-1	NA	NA	TGCATCGTTGAGGCCCTGCAGGGTTACACTGAAGTTTTCTTT	CIVEALQGYTEVFF
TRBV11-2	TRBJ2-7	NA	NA	TGTGCTAGCACCGCATGGGCCTCCTACGAGCAGTACTTC	CASTAWASYEQYF
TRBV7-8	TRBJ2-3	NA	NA	TGTACCAGCAGCTTATTACCTAGCACAGATACGCAGTATTTT	CTSSLLPSTDTQYF
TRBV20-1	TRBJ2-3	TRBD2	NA	TGTAGTGCGGCTGGGACTAGTATGACAGATACGGAGTATTTT	CSAAGTSMTDTEYF
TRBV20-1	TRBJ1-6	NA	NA	TGCAGAGCCCACAATGGGAACCCTTTCTTCCAGTTT	CRAHNGNPFFQF
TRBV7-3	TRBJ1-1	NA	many	TGTGCCAGCAGCCTGACAGTGAACACTGAAGCTTTCTTT	CASSLTVNTEAFF
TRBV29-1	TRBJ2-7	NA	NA	TGCAGTGTTGTATCCGGACAGACTTACGAGCAGTACTTC	CSVVSGQTYEQYF
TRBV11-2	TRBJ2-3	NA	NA	TGTGCCAGCAGCTTGAGTACATGGGGCGTAGATAAGCAGTATTTT	CASSLSTWGVDKQYF
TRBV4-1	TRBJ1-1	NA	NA	TGCGACAGCAGCCAAGATCTCTACAGGAGGAATACTGAAGCTTTCTTT	CDSSQDLYRRNTEAFF
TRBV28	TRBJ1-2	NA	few	TGTGCCACCTCGATCGAGGTGAATTATGGCTACACCTTC	CATSIEVNYGYTF
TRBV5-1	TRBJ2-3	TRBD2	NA	TGCGCCAGCAGCCGCGGGGGGACATATACGCAATATTTT	CASSRGGTYTQYF
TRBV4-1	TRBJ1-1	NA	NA	TGCGCCAGCAGCCAAGATCCATACAGGGTCAGCACTGAAGCTTTCTTT	CASSQDPYRVSTEAFF
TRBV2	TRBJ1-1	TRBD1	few	TGTGCCAGCAGTCCGCAGGGGGCAAACACTGAAGCTTTCTTT	CASSPQGANTEAFF
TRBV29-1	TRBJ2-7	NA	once	TGCAACGTGCGAATCCGGGACGGTAGGTCCTACGAGCAGTATTTC	CNVRIRDGRSYEQYF
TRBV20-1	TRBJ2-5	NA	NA	TGCAGTCCTATAAGCCCGACAACCCTTGGGCCCAAAGAGACCCAGTACTTC	CSPISPTTLGPKETQYF